This is a list of T cell receptor beta chains from one sample in a study of human T cells and chemical hapten exposure. TCRdb used MiXCR to reprocess the RACE reads, holding one entry per CDR3 protein. The sample has around 200,000 distinct CDR3 sequences, about 25% seen once. Sequencing was performed on whole blood, taken in connection with sensitization to the hapten diphenylcyclopropenone (DPC). Receptor source: a woman aged 40-49 years with alopecia areata. Some clones in this sample may be carry-over from other donors' samples. Each CDR3 is given with its conserved first and last residue. A D gene is named only where the DNA matches it firmly. The size entry is marked missing in some rows and otherwise reads once, few, many or a size class.

d_call,j_call,clone_size,cdr3_length,v_call,cdr3_nt,cdr3_aa
TRBD1,TRBJ2-3,-,16,TRBV7-2,TGTGCCAGCAGCGGAGGAGGGACAGGGGGGATAGATACGCAGTATTTT,CASSGGGTGGIDTQYF
TRBD1,TRBJ2-7,once,15,TRBV5-6,TGTGCCAGCAGTCTCCCGGGACAGGGAACCTACGAGCAGTACTTC,CASSLPGQGTYEQYF
-,TRBJ1-1,-,14,TRBV10-3,TGTGCCACCAGAGCGGGCAGGGAGAACACTGAAGCTTTCTTT,CATRAGRENTEAFF
TRBD2,TRBJ2-4,-,17,TRBV6-2/TRBV6-3,TGTGCCAGCAGTTTGGGCGGGAGGGCCGGAGCCAAAAACATTCAGTACTTC,CASSLGGRAGAKNIQYF
-,TRBJ1-6,-,16,TRBV20-1,TGCAGTGCTAGTAAAGATATCTCCGGACCTAATTCACCCCTCCACTTT,CSASKDISGPNSPLHF
-,TRBJ1-3,once,15,TRBV28,TGTGCCAGCAGTACCGTGGGGTCCCCTGGAAACACCATATATTTT,CASSTVGSPGNTIYF
TRBD2,TRBJ2-1,-,14,TRBV5-4,TGTGCCAGCAGCCCGGGACTAGACAATGAGCGGCAGTTCTTC,CASSPGLDNERQFF
-,TRBJ2-7,few,15,TRBV28,TGTGCCAGCCTAACAGCCTCCTCCCCCTCCTACGAGCAGTACTTC,CASLTASSPSYEQYF
-,TRBJ2-7,-,12,TRBV28,TGTGCCAGCAACTCAGGAGTCTACGAGCAGTACTTC,CASNSGVYEQYF
TRBD2,TRBJ2-2,few,16,TRBV4-3,TGCGCCAGCAGCCAAGATAGGTCTAGCGGGGCCGGGGAGCTGTTTTTT,CASSQDRSSGAGELFF
TRBD1,TRBJ2-7,-,14,TRBV27,TGTGCCAGCAGTCTTCTACAGGGGAAGGGCGAGCAGTACTTC,CASSLLQGKGEQYF
-,TRBJ2-5,-,12,TRBV23-1,TGCGCCAGCAGTGCAATAGGGGAGACCCAGTACTTC,CASSAIGETQYF
-,TRBJ1-2,few,11,TRBV6-5,TGTGCCAGCAGTTCTTCACTAGGCTACACCTTC,CASSSSLGYTF
-,TRBJ1-1,few,10,TRBV29-1,TGCAGCGTTGACAGCCCTGAAGCTTTCTTT,CSVDSPEAFF
-,TRBJ1-2,few,13,TRBV29-1,TGCAGCGTTGAGGCAGGGGCAATCTATGGCTACACCTTC,CSVEAGAIYGYTF
-,TRBJ1-5,once,15,TRBV20-1,TGCAGTGCAGAAGAGACCGGGACGAGCAATCAGCCCCAGCATTTT,CSAEETGTSNQPQHF
TRBD1,TRBJ1-4,few,13,TRBV5-1,TGCGCCAGCAGCTCCGACAGGGTCGAAAAACTGTTTTTT,CASSSDRVEKLFF
-,TRBJ2-7,-,16,TRBV6-2/TRBV6-3,TGTGCCAGCAGTTTCCAAGCCGGGACGGGCTCCTACGAGCAGTACTTC,CASSFQAGTGSYEQYF